This T cell receptor (beta chain) was sequenced during a study of spatial heterogeneity in lung cancer. Study-wide context: PBMC collected at follow-up were sequenced when available, a median of roughly 24 months after resection. Alpha-chain sequences were detected in numbers that were consistently lower than beta-chain sequences.

The V and J ends lost 4 bases and 6 bases respectively, with 14 bases between them. The CDR3 is 13 amino acids. Germline V lookup: CDR1 SQVTM, CDR2 ANQGSEA. Time point reported: blood at routine non-recurrence follow-up after resection. Whole RNA from tumor, nontumor lung or frozen PBMC was sequenced unsorted. TCRdb recomputed calls from the 5' RACE reads with MiXCR, one row per CDR3 protein. The top ten clones hold under 25% of a sample with under 30,000 distinct CDR3 sequences, approximately 5.5% of them seen once. By frequency in the sample, this clonotype is medium-sized (0.01 to 0.1%). The chain carries TRBV29-1 and TRBJ2-3, with D tentatively TRBD2 (5 bases). The receptor was isolated from a male donor with early-stage non-small cell lung cancer. Sample: PBMCs, taken at follow-up. CDR3 sequence reads: CSVAFGRVDTQYF. The DNA for the CDR3 is TGCAGCGTTGCTTTTGGGAGAGTGGATACGCAGTATTTT.